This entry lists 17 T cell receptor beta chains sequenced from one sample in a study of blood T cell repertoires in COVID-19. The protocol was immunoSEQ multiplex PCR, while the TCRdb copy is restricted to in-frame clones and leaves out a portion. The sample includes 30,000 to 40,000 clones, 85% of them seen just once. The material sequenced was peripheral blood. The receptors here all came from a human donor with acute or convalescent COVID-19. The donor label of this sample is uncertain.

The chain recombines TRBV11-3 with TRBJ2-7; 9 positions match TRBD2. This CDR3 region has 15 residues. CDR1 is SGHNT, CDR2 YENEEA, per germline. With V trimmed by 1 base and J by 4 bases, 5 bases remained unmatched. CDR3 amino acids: CASSLVAGEWYEQYF. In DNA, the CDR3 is TGTGCCAGCAGCTTAGTAGCGGGAGAGTGGTACGAGCAGTACTTC.

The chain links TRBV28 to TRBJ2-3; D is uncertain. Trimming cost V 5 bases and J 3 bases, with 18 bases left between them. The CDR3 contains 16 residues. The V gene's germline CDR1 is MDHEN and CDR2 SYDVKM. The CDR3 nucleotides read TGTGCCAGCAGTCTAGACGGGTTTACTCGTACAGATACGCAGTATTTT. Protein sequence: CASSLDGFTRTDTQYF.

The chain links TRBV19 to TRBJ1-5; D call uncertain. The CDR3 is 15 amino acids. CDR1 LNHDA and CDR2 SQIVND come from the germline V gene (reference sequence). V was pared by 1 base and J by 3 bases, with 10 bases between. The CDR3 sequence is CASSIGGKNNQPQHF. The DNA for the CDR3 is TGTGCCAGTAGTATAGGCGGGAAGAACAATCAGCCCCAGCATTTT.

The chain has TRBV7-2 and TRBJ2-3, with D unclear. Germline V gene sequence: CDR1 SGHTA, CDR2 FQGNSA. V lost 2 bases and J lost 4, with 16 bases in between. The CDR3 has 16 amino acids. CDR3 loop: CASSLISWRRADTQYF. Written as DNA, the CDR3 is TGTGCCAGCAGCTTAATTAGTTGGAGAAGAGCAGATACGCAGTATTTT.

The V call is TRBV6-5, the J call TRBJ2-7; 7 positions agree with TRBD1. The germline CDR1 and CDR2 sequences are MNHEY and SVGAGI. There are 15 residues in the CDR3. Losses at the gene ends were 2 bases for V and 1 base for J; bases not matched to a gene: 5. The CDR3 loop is CASSYVSGGSYEQYF. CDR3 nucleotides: TGTGCCAGCAGTTACGTGTCAGGGGGATCCTACGAGCAGTACTTC.

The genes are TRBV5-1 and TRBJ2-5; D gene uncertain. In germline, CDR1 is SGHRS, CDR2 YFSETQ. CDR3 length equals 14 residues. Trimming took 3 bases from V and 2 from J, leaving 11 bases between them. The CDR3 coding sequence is TGCGCCAGCAGCTCCCGACTGGCACAAGAGACCCAGTACTTC. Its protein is CASSSRLAQETQYF.

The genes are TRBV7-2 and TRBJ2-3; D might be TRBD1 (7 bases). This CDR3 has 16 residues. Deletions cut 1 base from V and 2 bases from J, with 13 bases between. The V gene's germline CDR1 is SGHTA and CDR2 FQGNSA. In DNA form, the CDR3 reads TGTGCCAGCAGCTTAGGCAGGGGGGCATTCACAGATACGCAGTATTTT. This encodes CASSLGRGAFTDTQYF.

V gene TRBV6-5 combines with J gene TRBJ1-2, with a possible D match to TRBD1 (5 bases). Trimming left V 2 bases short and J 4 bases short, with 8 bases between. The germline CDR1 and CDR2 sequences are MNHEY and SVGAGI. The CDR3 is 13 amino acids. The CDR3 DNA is TGTGCCAGCAGTTACGACAGATCCTATGGCTACACCTTC. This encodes CASSYDRSYGYTF.

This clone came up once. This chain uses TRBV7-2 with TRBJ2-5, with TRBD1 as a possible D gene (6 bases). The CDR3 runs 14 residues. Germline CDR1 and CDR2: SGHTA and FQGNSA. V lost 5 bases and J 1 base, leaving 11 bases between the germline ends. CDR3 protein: CASSPGASQETQYF. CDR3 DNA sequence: TGTGCCAGCAGCCCAGGGGCCAGCCAAGAGACCCAGTACTTC.

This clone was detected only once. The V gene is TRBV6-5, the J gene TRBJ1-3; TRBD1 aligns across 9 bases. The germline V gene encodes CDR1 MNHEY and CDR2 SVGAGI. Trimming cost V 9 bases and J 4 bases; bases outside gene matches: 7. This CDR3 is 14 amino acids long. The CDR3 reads CASEQGAGGNTIYF. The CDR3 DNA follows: TGTGCCAGTGAACAGGGGGCAGGAGGAAACACCATATATTTT.

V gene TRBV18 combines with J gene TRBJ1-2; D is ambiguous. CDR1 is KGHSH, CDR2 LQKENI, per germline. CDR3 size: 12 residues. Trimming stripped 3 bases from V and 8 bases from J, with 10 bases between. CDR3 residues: CASSPGEEGYTF. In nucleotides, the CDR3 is TGTGCCAGCTCACCCGGAGAAGAAGGCTACACCTTC.

CDR3 sequence reads: CASRRGSTDTQYF. CDR3 nucleotide sequence: TGTGCCAGCAGAAGAGGGAGCACAGATACGCAGTATTTT. The chain links TRBV3-1 (or the pseudogene TRBV3-2) to TRBJ2-3, with D maybe TRBD2 (5 bases). Per germline, CDR1 LGHDT and CDR2 YNNKEL (reference sequence). Trimming stripped 6 bases from V and 0 bases from J, with 7 bases between. This CDR3 has 13 amino acids.

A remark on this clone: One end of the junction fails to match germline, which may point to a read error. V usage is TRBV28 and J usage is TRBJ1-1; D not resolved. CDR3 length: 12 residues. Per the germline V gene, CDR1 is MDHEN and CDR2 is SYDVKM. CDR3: CASSPSGSRGFF. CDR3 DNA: TGTGCCAGCAGTCCCTCGGGCAGCCGGGGATTTTTT.

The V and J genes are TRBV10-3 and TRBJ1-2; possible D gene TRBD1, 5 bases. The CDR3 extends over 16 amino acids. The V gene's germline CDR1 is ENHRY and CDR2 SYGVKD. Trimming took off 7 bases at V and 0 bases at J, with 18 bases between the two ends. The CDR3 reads CAITRDGSISNYGYTF. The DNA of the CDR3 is TGTGCCATCACGCGGGACGGTTCTATTTCTAACTATGGCTACACCTTC.

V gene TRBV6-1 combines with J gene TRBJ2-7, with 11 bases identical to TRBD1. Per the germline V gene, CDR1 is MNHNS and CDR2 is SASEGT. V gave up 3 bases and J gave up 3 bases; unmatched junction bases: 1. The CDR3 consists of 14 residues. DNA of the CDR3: TGTGCCAGCAGTGAGGGGACAGGGGGCTACGAGCAGTACTTC. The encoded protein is CASSEGTGGYEQYF.

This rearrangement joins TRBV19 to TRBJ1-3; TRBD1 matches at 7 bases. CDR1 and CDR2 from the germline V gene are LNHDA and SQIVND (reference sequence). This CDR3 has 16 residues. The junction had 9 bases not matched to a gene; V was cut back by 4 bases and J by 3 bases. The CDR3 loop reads CASSTGQATFGNTIYF. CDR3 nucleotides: TGTGCCAGTAGTACCGGACAGGCAACTTTTGGAAACACCATATATTTT.

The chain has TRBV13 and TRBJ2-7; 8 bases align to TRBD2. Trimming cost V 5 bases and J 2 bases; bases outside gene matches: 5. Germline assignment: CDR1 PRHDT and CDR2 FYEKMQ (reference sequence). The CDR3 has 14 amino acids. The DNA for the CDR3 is TGTGCCAGCAGCGTAACTAGCGGAGCCTACGAGCAGTACTTC. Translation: CASSVTSGAYEQYF.